This T cell receptor (beta chain) was sequenced in a study of cytomegalovirus exposure and HLA in healthy donors. A remark on this clone: Its antigen is still unknown.

Findings of the study overall: Associated with cytomegalovirus, according to the listing, were 164 TCR beta chains.

The V gene's germline CDR1 is SGHRS and CDR2 YFSETQ. V was pared by 0 bases and J by 5 bases, with 8 bases between. CDR3 length equals 14 residues. Libraries were prepared by immunoSEQ multiplex PCR; TCRdb keeps only in-frame clonotypes and omits some of them. The table has about 250,000 clones, more than 85% seen once. The J gene is TRBJ1-4, the V gene TRBV5-1, with a possible D match to TRBD1 (5 bases). This clonotype was sampled from a man between 18 and 29 years old in good health and CMV-seropositive. The sample taken for sequencing was PBMCs. CDR3 loop: CASSLDAGNEKLFF. The CDR3 coding sequence is TGCGCCAGCAGCTTGGATGCAGGGAATGAAAAACTGTTTTTT.